Listed below are T cell receptor beta chains from one sample, sequenced in a study of cytomegalovirus exposure and HLA in healthy donors. TCRdb's copy holds only in-frame clones and misses some; the assay was immunoSEQ multiplex PCR. The data hold under 250,000 clones, with around 80% observed a single time. The sample comprised PBMCs. These receptors all come from a male donor in good health and CMV-seronegative. Each CDR3 is given with its conserved first and last residue. A D gene is named only where the DNA matches it firmly. A clone size is listed for some rows: how often the clone was seen (once, few, many), or a class if it is expanded.

V: TRBV6-6; D: TRBD1; size: -; J: TRBJ1-2; DNA: TGTGCCAGCAGCTCAGTGAGGGACAGACCTAGTGGCTACACCTTC; CDR3: CASSSVRDRPSGYTF
V: TRBV18; D: -; size: -; J: TRBJ1-5; DNA: TGTGCCAGCTCACCACCAAGGGTAGGGGGTCAGCCCCAGCATTTT; CDR3: CASSPPRVGGQPQHF
V: TRBV7-3; D: -; size: -; J: TRBJ1-1; DNA: TGTGCCAGCAGCTTAACAGTAGTCACTGAAGCTTTCTTT; CDR3: CASSLTVVTEAFF
V: TRBV6-5; D: -; size: once; J: TRBJ2-1; DNA: TGTGCCAGCAGCCCGGGGGACAGCCCCAATGAGCAGTTCTTC; CDR3: CASSPGDSPNEQFF
V: TRBV28; D: -; size: -; J: TRBJ2-7; DNA: TGTGCCAGCAGTTTAGGAATCGAACTCTGGAGCTCCTACGAGCAGTACTTC; CDR3: CASSLGIELWSSYEQYF
V: TRBV9; D: TRBD1; size: -; J: TRBJ2-7; DNA: TGTGCCAGCAGCGGTCAACAGGGGGCCTACGAGCAGTACTTC; CDR3: CASSGQQGAYEQYF
V: TRBV5-4; D: -; size: -; J: TRBJ2-5; DNA: TGTGCCAGCAGCGGCGGGGAGACCCAGTACTTC; CDR3: CASSGGETQYF
V: TRBV5-1; D: -; size: -; J: TRBJ2-7; DNA: TGCGCCAGCAGCTTGGCAGCCAGGGGCCACGAGCAGTACTTC; CDR3: CASSLAARGHEQYF
V: TRBV30; D: TRBD1; size: once; J: TRBJ1-1; DNA: TGTGCCCACCGGGACAGGGCGAAGAACACTGAAGCTTTCTTT; CDR3: CAHRDRAKNTEAFF
V: TRBV5-4; D: -; size: few; J: TRBJ1-1; DNA: TGTGCCAGCAGCTTAAACCCGGTCACCACTGAAGCTTTCTTT; CDR3: CASSLNPVTTEAFF
V: TRBV5-5; D: TRBD2; size: -; J: TRBJ2-2; DNA: TGTGCCAGCAGCGCGGGACTAGCGGGATCAAACACCGGGGAGCTGTTTTTT; CDR3: CASSAGLAGSNTGELFF
V: TRBV28; D: TRBD2; size: few; J: TRBJ2-7; DNA: TGTGCCAGCAGTTTGACCAGCGGGAACTACGAGCAGTACTTC; CDR3: CASSLTSGNYEQYF
V: TRBV30; D: TRBD1; size: -; J: TRBJ2-5; DNA: TGTGCCTGGATAGACAGGGCCCAGGAGACCCAGTACTTC; CDR3: CAWIDRAQETQYF
V: TRBV13; D: -; size: -; J: TRBJ2-3; DNA: TGTGCCAGCAGCTTTGGGCTTAGTGGGAGCACAGATACGCAGTATTTT; CDR3: CASSFGLSGSTDTQYF
V: TRBV7-3; D: TRBD1; size: few; J: TRBJ1-1; DNA: TGTGCCAGCAGCTTCGAGGAGGGGGCCAGGGCCTACATGAACACTGAAGCTTTCTTT; CDR3: CASSFEEGARAYMNTEAFF
V: TRBV27; D: TRBD2; size: -; J: TRBJ2-5; DNA: TGTGCCACCCGGGAGGGGGGGTGGGCCCAAGAGACCCAGTACTTC; CDR3: CATREGGWAQETQYF